This passage covers 9 T cell receptor beta chains from one sample sequenced in a study of blood T cell repertoires in COVID-19. Some clones are missing from TCRdb's copy, which holds only in-frame ones; the method was immunoSEQ multiplex PCR. The sample includes about 53,000 clones, approximately 82% of them seen just once. Input material: peripheral blood. The receptors come from a human donor in a cohort sampled during active COVID-19.

The chain links TRBV13 to TRBJ1-4; tentative D call: TRBD1 (5 bases). CDR1 and CDR2 from the germline V gene are PRHDT and FYEKMQ (reference sequence). Trimming removed 5 bases from V and 7 bases from J, with 14 bases in between. CDR3 length equals 14 residues. The DNA of the CDR3 is TGTGCCAGCAGCACACGCGGGGGGTTTGAAAAACTGTTTTTT. Its translation is CASSTRGGFEKLFF. Using reference TRBV13 and TRBJ1-4 for the parts outside the CDR3, the full variable domain is AAGVIQSPRHLIKEKRETATLKCYPIPRHDTVYWYQQGPGQDPQFLISFYEKMQSDKGSIPDRFSAQQFSDYHSELNMSSLELGDSALYFCASSTRGGFEKLFFGSGTQLSVL.

The chain recombines TRBV10-3 with TRBJ2-7; D is possibly TRBD1 (6 bases). The germline V and J ends were trimmed by 5 bases and 7 bases, with 15 bases remaining between them. Germline V gene lookup returns CDR1 ENHRY and CDR2 SYGVKD. The CDR3 extends over 13 amino acids. The CDR3 spells CAISRETGLEQYF. As DNA, the CDR3 is TGTGCCATCAGTCGAGAGACAGGCTTAGAGCAGTACTTC.

The CDR3 spells CSVSVAENSPLHF. CDR3 bases: TGCAGCGTTTCAGTCGCTGAAAATTCACCCCTCCACTTT. The chain uses TRBV29-1 and TRBJ1-6, with D unclear. The length of the CDR3 is 13 residues. Trimming left V 5 bases short and J 7 bases short, with 12 bases between. From germline, CDR1 is SQVTM and CDR2 ANQGSEA.

The chain carries TRBV21-1 and TRBJ2-1; the table's D call, TRBD1, was not checked against the DNA. TRBV21-1 is noted as a pseudogene. The CDR3 is made up of 16 amino acids. The CDR3 spells CASSKPGHSWGPEQFF. CDR3 in DNA: TGTGCCAGCAGCAAACCGGGGCATTCTTGGGGGCCAGAGCAGTTCTTC.

This clone appeared a few times. J is TRBJ2-3 and V is TRBV7-6; unclear D gene. V lost 5 bases and J lost 0, with 15 bases in between. CDR1 is SGHVS, CDR2 FNYEAQ, per germline. CDR3 length equals 16 residues. The CDR3 region has the DNA TGTGCCAGCAGCAACACCCACGATTCTAGCACAGATACGCAGTATTTT. Protein sequence: CASSNTHDSSTDTQYF.

CDR3 coding DNA: TGTGCCAGCAGCCATGGTGTGAACAGGGCACAAGAGACCCAGTACTTC. Translated: CASSHGVNRAQETQYF. This rearrangement joins TRBV3-1 (or the pseudogene TRBV3-2) to TRBJ2-5, with a tentative D call TRBD1 (6 bases). The CDR3 has 16 amino acids. Trimming removed 3 bases at V and 2 bases at J, with 16 bases between. The V gene's germline CDR1 is LGHDT and CDR2 YNNKEL (reference sequence).

The chain has TRBV5-8 and TRBJ2-5; TRBD1 aligns across 7 bases. Trimming cost V 2 bases and J 2 bases; bases outside gene matches: 3. The CDR3 has 14 amino acids. Germline assignment: CDR1 SGHTS and CDR2 YDEGEE. CDR3: CASSLPGQQETQYF. CDR3 DNA sequence: TGTGCCAGCAGCTTACCGGGACAGCAAGAGACCCAGTACTTC.

The chain combines TRBV7-2 with TRBJ2-1; 11 bases map to TRBD2. Germline V lookup: CDR1 SGHTA, CDR2 FQGNSA. Trimming at V came to 5 bases and at J to 6 bases, leaving 9 bases not matched to a gene. The CDR3 contains 16 residues. The CDR3 region has the DNA TGTGCCAGCAGCCAAGATCTAGCGGGAGGAAGCAATGAGCAGTTCTTC. Amino acid sequence: CASSQDLAGGSNEQFF.

The chain uses TRBV18 and TRBJ2-1, with D maybe TRBD2 (5 bases). V lost 1 base to trimming and J lost 7 bases, with 17 bases between them. The germline V gene has CDR1 KGHSH and CDR2 LQKENI. The CDR3 contains 16 residues. CDR3 loop: CASSPRAIQRRNEQFF. The CDR3 DNA follows: TGTGCCAGCTCACCACGAGCGATCCAGAGGAGGAATGAGCAGTTCTTC. The complete variable domain, with remaining parts taken from reference TRBV18 and TRBJ2-1, reads NAGVMQNPRHLVRRRGQEARLRCSPMKGHSHVYWYRQLPEEGLKFMVYLQKENIIDESGMPKERFSAEFPKEGPSILRIQQVVRGDSAAYFCASSPRAIQRRNEQFFGPGTRLTVL.